These T cell receptor beta chains were read from a single sample in a study of cytomegalovirus exposure and HLA in healthy donors. Data came from immunoSEQ multiplex PCR; TCRdb stores just in-frame clones and leaves some out. The table includes some 120,000 clones, 80% to 90% detected once. The sample consisted of PBMCs. Every receptor here comes from a woman between 18 and 30 years old in good health and CMV-seropositive. Both conserved end residues are part of each CDR3. D genes are given only for firm matches. Size is stated for part of the rows, as once, few or many counts, or as a class when the clone is expanded.

TRBJ2-7 TRBV9 . TRBD2 TGTGCCAGCAGCGTAGTCGCCAGCGGGGGGGCCTACGAGCAGTACTTC CASSVVASGGAYEQYF
TRBJ2-1 TRBV2 . TRBD1 TGTGCCAGCAGTGGCGAACAGGGGGTAGGAGGTGAGCAGTTCTTC CASSGEQGVGGEQFF
TRBJ1-3 TRBV29-1 . TRBD1 TGCAGCGTTGAAGCAGGGGACAGGGGATTCAACACCATATATTTT CSVEAGDRGFNTIYF
TRBJ1-4 TRBV21-1 . . TGTGCCAGCAGCAAAGAGGAGGTGACAGGGAGACACCAAAAACTGTTTTTT CASSKEEVTGRHQKLFF
TRBJ2-7 TRBV19 . . TGTGCCAGTAGTATCGGCAGGGGCCCCTACGAGCAGTACTTC CASSIGRGPYEQYF
TRBJ2-7 TRBV5-1 . TRBD2 TGCGCCAGCAGCTTGGATACTAGCGGGGGGGCCAACGAGCAGTACTTC CASSLDTSGGANEQYF
TRBJ2-6 TRBV6-1 . . TGTGCCAGCAGTGAGGACCAACAGGCGATCTCTGGGGCCAACGTCCTGACTTTC CASSEDQQAISGANVLTF
TRBJ2-7 TRBV4-1 once . TGCGCCAGCAGCCAAGAACACAGGGACGAGCAGTACTTC CASSQEHRDEQYF
TRBJ2-2 TRBV5-1 . . TGCGCCAGCAGCTTGGGGGGCAACACCGGGGAGCTGTTTTTT CASSLGGNTGELFF
TRBJ2-2 TRBV28 . . TGTGCCAGCAGTTCCACTAGCATGGGGGAGCTGTTTTTT CASSSTSMGELFF
TRBJ2-5 TRBV25-1 . TRBD2 TGTGCCAGCAGTGAACTAGCGGGGGGATCCCAAGAGACCCAGTACTTC CASSELAGGSQETQYF
TRBJ1-3 TRBV5-5 . . TGTGCCAGCAGCTTGGTAGGGGACATAGGAAACACCATATATTTT CASSLVGDIGNTIYF
TRBJ1-5 TRBV19 . . TGTGCCACCTCTCGTGGGGCGTATAGCAATCAGCCCCAGCATTTT CATSRGAYSNQPQHF
TRBJ1-1 TRBV29-1 . . TGCAGCGCGGGGGGCGCCGACACTGAAGCTTTCTTT CSAGGADTEAFF
TRBJ2-6 TRBV18 once TRBD1 TGTGCCAGCTCCCCCCGGGACAGGGAGACTGGGGCCAACGTCCTGACTTTC CASSPRDRETGANVLTF
TRBJ1-1 TRBV9 . . TGTGCCAGCAGCGTAGGTGCCGGTCCGGACACTGAAGCTTTCTTT CASSVGAGPDTEAFF
TRBJ1-4 TRBV27 once . TGTGCCAGCAGTTTCAGGGAGGGAATGGCTAATGAAAAACTGTTTTTT CASSFREGMANEKLFF
TRBJ1-4 TRBV28 . . TGTGCCAGCAGTTTTGGAGGATCTAATGAAAAACTGTTTTTT CASSFGGSNEKLFF
TRBJ2-7 TRBV6-5 . . TGTGCCAGCAGTTTAGGGGGAAGTTTCGAGCAGTACTTC CASSLGGSFEQYF
TRBJ2-6 TRBV21-1 . . TGTGCCTGGGGGCAGACAGGGGGGAATGGGGCCAACGTCCTGACTTTC CAWGQTGGNGANVLTF
TRBJ2-7 TRBV7-9 few TRBD2 TGTGCCAGCAGCTTAGGCGGGGGATCCTACGAGCAGTACTTC CASSLGGGSYEQYF
TRBJ1-1 TRBV19 . TRBD1 TGTGCCAGTAGTATAGATTCCGGGACAGGGGCGTACACTGAAGCTTTCTTT CASSIDSGTGAYTEAFF
TRBJ2-6 TRBV6-5 . . TGTGCCAGCAGCAGAGGTACTTCTGGGGCCAACGTCCTGACTTTC CASSRGTSGANVLTF
TRBJ2-1 TRBV7-6 . TRBD2 TGTGCCAGCAGCCACGGGACTAGCGGGGACAATGAGCAGTTCTTC CASSHGTSGDNEQFF
TRBJ2-1 TRBV9 . TRBD2 TGTGCCAGCAGCGTGTTGGGACTAGCGGGAAACAATGAGCAGTTCTTC CASSVLGLAGNNEQFF
TRBJ1-1 TRBV9 . . TGTGCCAGCAGCGTAGATTCCAGGGACACTGAAGCTTTCTTT CASSVDSRDTEAFF
TRBJ2-7 TRBV7-9 few . TGTGCCAGCAGCTTAGACGGGGGGCCCTACGAGCAGTACTTC CASSLDGGPYEQYF
TRBJ2-7 TRBV10-3 . TRBD2 TGTGCCATCAGTGATCTGCGGGGGAGCTCCTACGAGCAGTACTTC CAISDLRGSSYEQYF
TRBJ2-7 TRBV10-3 . TRBD1 TGTGCCATCAGTGCGGACAGGGGGTCCTACGAGCAGTACTTC CAISADRGSYEQYF
TRBJ1-5 TRBV29-1 . TRBD1 TGCAGCGTTGAAGAGGGGACAGGGGGTCAGCCCCAGCATTTT CSVEEGTGGQPQHF
TRBJ2-5 TRBV2 . . TGTGCCAGCAGTGGGACTGGGGGGCAAGAGACCCAGTACTTC CASSGTGGQETQYF
TRBJ2-3 TRBV11-2 . . TGTGCCAGCAGCGCGACCGGGGGGCCCCGAGATACGCAGTATTTT CASSATGGPRDTQYF
TRBJ2-3 TRBV10-3 . . TGTGCCATCAGTGGTTCGGCGGAAACAGATACGCAGTATTTT CAISGSAETDTQYF
TRBJ1-2 TRBV10-2 . . TGCGCCAGCAGGGGGGACACTCGCTATGGCTACACCTTC CASRGDTRYGYTF
TRBJ2-7 TRBV2 . TRBD1 TGTGCCAGCATCCCAGAGACAGGGGTAAACTACGAGCAGTACTTC CASIPETGVNYEQYF
TRBJ2-7 TRBV6-1 . . TGTGCCAGCAGGCGGGACAGCTTGAGCTCCTACGAGCAGTACTTC CASRRDSLSSYEQYF
TRBJ2-1 TRBV2 . TRBD2 TGTGCCAGTTGGACTAGCGGGGGGGCCAATGAGCAGTTCTTC CASWTSGGANEQFF
TRBJ1-3 TRBV4-1 . . TGCGCCAGCAGCCAAGATCCGGTGGTCTATGCTGGAAACACCATATATTTT CASSQDPVVYAGNTIYF
TRBJ1-6 TRBV2 . . TGTGCCAGCAGTGAAGTCCCCCTTGGACAGACACCCCTCCACTTT CASSEVPLGQTPLHF
TRBJ2-7 TRBV2 . TRBD1 TGTGCCAGCAGTGAAGACAGGGGGCGCGAGCAGTACTTC CASSEDRGREQYF
TRBJ2-3 TRBV4-1 . TRBD2 TGCGCCAGCAGCCGTAGCGGGGGGTCAGATACGCAGTATTTT CASSRSGGSDTQYF
TRBJ1-1 TRBV9 . . TGTGCCAGCAGCGTAGCGTTGAACACTGAAGCTTTCTTT CASSVALNTEAFF
TRBJ2-3 TRBV11-3 . TRBD2 TGTGCCAGCAGCTCACGACTAGCGGGTCAGGGAGATACGCAGTATTTT CASSSRLAGQGDTQYF
TRBJ1-1 TRBV2 . . TGTGCCAGCAGACCGGCGGCAGCCGGGTACGCTTTCTTT CASRPAAAGYAFF
TRBJ2-5 TRBV25-1 . . TGTGCCAGCAGCCCTGGGGCAGGGGAGGAGACCCAGTACTTC CASSPGAGEETQYF